The clone carrying this T cell receptor beta chain was counted at least ten times. Antigen specificity is unknown. This specimen comes from a study of regulatory T cells in long-lasting Graves disease. Study outcomes and limitations: Persistent Graves' patients showed reduced TCR diversity versus newly diagnosed patients. Researchers reported studying only peripheral blood, not thyroid tissue.

Stated time point: persistent/refractory GD, antithyroid drugs over 5 years with positive TRAb. PBMCs provided the RNA from which the TCR library was made. Clinicians diagnosed Graves' disease using American Thyroid Association guidelines. Those enrolled as patients came out of an endocrinology department in Xi'an, China. The germline V gene has CDR1 LNHNV and CDR2 YYDKDF (reference sequence). V was trimmed by 0 bases and J by 8 bases, leaving 13 bases between them. The CDR3 length is 14 residues. CDR3-region Arm-PCR and iRepertoire HTBI primers produced the TCR beta libraries. TCRdb independently ran MiXCR on the multiplex PCR reads; one entry per CDR3 protein. The sample has 350,000 to 500,000 distinct CDR3 sequences, approximately 22% seen once.

The receptor was derived from a female donor with Graves disease. The chain couples TRBV15 to TRBJ1-2; D is uncertain. Sequencing was performed on peripheral blood mononuclear cells (PBMCs), taken when the disease was refractory, from a patient treated with antithyroid drugs. This CDR3 reads CATSRDKRAAGYTF. CDR3 sequence (DNA): TGTGCCACCAGCAGAGATAAAAGGGCTGCCGGCTACACCTTC.